These T cell receptor beta chains were read from a single sample in a study of Graves' ophthalmopathy and Graves' hyperthyroidism. TCRdb independently ran MiXCR on the multiplex PCR reads; one entry per CDR3 protein. The sample includes some 390,000 distinct CDR3 sequences, approximately 20% of them seen just once. The sequenced sample was peripheral blood. Receptors originate from a woman aged 18 to 35 with Graves' ophthalmopathy. The CDR3 runs from the conserved cysteine through the conserved F or W. A D gene is named only where the DNA matches it firmly. Some rows mark clone size as missing; the rest say once, few, many or name a class of expanded clone.

d_gene | j_gene | abundance | v_gene | CDR3aa | CDR3nt
NA | TRBJ1-5 | NA | TRBV11-2 | CASSKRGSGRDQPQHF | TGTGCCAGCAGCAAACGAGGAAGTGGAAGGGATCAGCCCCAGCATTTT
TRBD1 | TRBJ1-5 | many | TRBV19 | CASTLNRGSNQPQHF | TGTGCCAGTACATTAAACAGGGGGAGCAATCAGCCCCAGCATTTT
TRBD1 | TRBJ2-5 | many | TRBV7-2 | CASSQRQGRETQYF | TGTGCCAGCAGCCAAAGACAGGGTCGAGAGACCCAGTACTTC
NA | TRBJ2-2 | NA | TRBV6-1 | CASTTGHVTGELFF | TGTGCCAGCACCACAGGACACGTCACCGGGGAGCTGTTTTTT
NA | TRBJ1-6 | many | TRBV7-9 | CASSLVENSPLHF | TGTGCCAGCAGCTTAGTAGAGAATTCACCCCTCCACTTT
NA | TRBJ1-1 | few | TRBV11-3 | CASSLEGTGTEAFF | TGTGCCAGCAGCTTGGAGGGAACGGGCACTGAAGCTTTCTTT
NA | TRBJ1-5 | many | TRBV2 | CASSSEGAGNQPQHF | TGTGCCAGCAGTTCCGAGGGCGCTGGCAATCAGCCCCAGCATTTT
TRBD2 | TRBJ2-5 | many | TRBV30 | CAWNGGGKETQYF | TGTGCCTGGAATGGCGGGGGAAAAGAGACCCAGTACTTC
NA | TRBJ1-1 | many | TRBV7-8 | CASSPNTMNTEAFF | TGTGCCAGCAGTCCGAATACCATGAACACTGAAGCTTTCTTT
NA | TRBJ1-1 | many | TRBV12-3/TRBV12-4 | CASTEGPSGTEAFF | TGTGCCAGCACCGAAGGACCCTCAGGGACTGAAGCTTTCTTT
NA | TRBJ1-6 | many | TRBV6-5 | CASTPTGKNSPLHF | TGTGCCAGCACCCCGACAGGAAAGAATTCACCCCTCCACTTT
TRBD2 | TRBJ2-2 | many | TRBV6-2/TRBV6-3 | CASSYSLTSGRIRTGELFF | TGTGCCAGCAGTTACTCCTTAACTAGCGGGAGAATAAGGACCGGGGAGCTGTTTTTT
NA | TRBJ2-7 | many | TRBV4-3 | CASSQGGTSYEQYF | TGCGCCAGCAGCCAAGGGGGGACATCCTACGAGCAGTACTTC
NA | TRBJ2-7 | once | TRBV28 | CASSRLPFADEQYF | TGTGCCAGCAGTCGACTCCCCTTTGCAGACGAGCAGTACTTC
TRBD1 | TRBJ1-2 | many | TRBV12-3/TRBV12-4 | CASSLGDRDRANYGYTF | TGTGCCAGCAGTTTAGGGGACAGGGACAGAGCTAACTATGGCTACACCTTC
NA | TRBJ1-5 | NA | TRBV12-3/TRBV12-4 | CASSLDSLYQPQHF | TGTGCCAGCAGTTTGGACAGTTTGTATCAGCCCCAGCATTTT
NA | TRBJ1-5 | few | TRBV18 | CASSPGDRWLSQHF | TGTGCCAGCTCACCGGGGGACCGTTGGTTGTCCCAGCATTTT
NA | TRBJ2-2 | many | TRBV4-2 | CASSQRGSNTGELFF | TGTGCCAGCAGCCAACGGGGGTCGAACACCGGGGAGCTGTTTTTT
TRBD1 | TRBJ1-1 | many | TRBV12-3/TRBV12-4 | CASSPDRTGRSEAFF | TGTGCCAGCAGCCCGGACAGGACAGGGCGTTCTGAAGCTTTCTTT
TRBD2 | TRBJ2-2 | many | TRBV12-5 | CASGLATTSFGAETGELFF | TGTGCTAGTGGTTTAGCCACGACTAGCTTTGGGGCGGAAACCGGGGAGCTGTTTTTT
NA | TRBJ1-5 | many | TRBV20-1 | CSAREGGTPFWPQHF | TGCAGTGCTAGAGAAGGGGGGACCCCTTTCTGGCCCCAGCATTTT
TRBD1 | TRBJ1-1 | many | TRBV20-1 | CSATQGAGAFF | TGCAGTGCTACACAGGGGGCGGGGGCTTTCTTT
NA | TRBJ1-5 | many | TRBV5-6 | CASRSYGDRSNQPQHF | TGTGCCAGCAGGTCCTACGGAGACAGGAGCAATCAGCCCCAGCATTTT
TRBD2 | TRBJ2-3 | NA | TRBV4-2 | CASSQQSGGGADTQYF | TGTGCCAGCAGCCAACAAAGCGGGGGGGGGGCAGATACGCAGTATTTT
NA | TRBJ2-5 | many | TRBV20-1 | CSAGRLTGGETQYF | TGCAGTGCTGGCCGGTTAACAGGAGGAGAGACCCAGTACTTC
NA | TRBJ1-1 | many | TRBV2 | CASRRRAEDVMNTEAFF | TGTGCCAGCAGGCGCAGGGCAGAAGATGTCATGAACACTGAAGCTTTCTTT
NA | TRBJ1-1 | many | TRBV30 | CAYLRGTEAFF | TGTGCCTACTTACGGGGCACTGAAGCTTTCTTT
TRBD1 | TRBJ1-1 | many | TRBV10-2 | CASIPGQGLEAFF | TGCGCCAGCATCCCGGGACAGGGACTTGAAGCTTTCTTT
NA | TRBJ1-1 | many | TRBV19 | CASSPSAAEAFF | TGTGCCAGTAGCCCCTCGGCAGCCGAAGCTTTCTTT
NA | TRBJ1-1 | many | TRBV5-1 | CASSLVAGGNTEAFF | TGCGCCAGCAGCTTGGTGGCAGGTGGGAACACTGAAGCTTTCTTT
TRBD2 | TRBJ2-2 | NA | TRBV28 | CASSTLAGGTGELFF | TGTGCCAGCAGCACGCTAGCGGGAGGTACCGGGGAGCTGTTTTTT
NA | TRBJ2-2 | many | TRBV30 | CAWRGVAGTGELFF | TGTGCCTGGAGGGGGGTAGCTGGAACCGGGGAGCTGTTTTTT
TRBD1 | TRBJ1-4 | NA | TRBV12-3/TRBV12-4 | CASSLGSRGTGANEKLFF | TGTGCCAGCAGCCTAGGAAGCCGGGGGACAGGGGCGAATGAAAAACTGTTTTTT
NA | TRBJ2-7 | many | TRBV20-1 | CSARDQGRGYEQYF | TGCAGTGCTAGAGATCAGGGCCGGGGATACGAGCAGTACTTC
NA | TRBJ1-1 | many | TRBV11-2 | CASSPGRGLNTEAFF | TGTGCCAGCAGCCCCGGGCGCGGTTTGAACACTGAAGCTTTCTTT
NA | TRBJ2-5 | once | TRBV7-2 | CASRGRLQETQYF | TGCGCCAGTCGCGGCAGGCTTCAAGAGACCCAGTACTTC
NA | TRBJ2-3 | many | TRBV6-1 | CASSLQSTDTQYF | TGTGCCAGCAGCCTTCAGTCCACAGATACGCAGTATTTT